The T cell receptor beta chain described here comes from a study of T cell responses to AZD1222 COVID-19 vaccine. Some clones are missing from TCRdb's copy, which holds only in-frame ones; the method was immunoSEQ multiplex PCR. The profile shows around 99,000 clones, over 75% of them singletons. Study-level findings and limits: Increases in Spike-specific TCR breadth and depth were seen after two AZD1222 doses. Just 5 to 7 AZD1222 recipients tested seropositive at baseline. Along spike, vaccine-associated CD4 TCRs were found throughout, with dominance at 160-218 and 743-854. Donors were largely white British and mainly female; clonal diversity was possibly underestimated.

CDR1 is MNHEY, CDR2 SMNVEV, per germline (reference sequence). CDR3 length: 14 residues. V was pared by 1 base and J by 3 bases, with 3 bases of the junction left unmatched. As for this clone: Its specificity is not known.

This chain uses TRBV27 with TRBJ2-7; 7 nucleotides agree with TRBD2. Sequencing used peripheral blood, obtained on day 0 of MenACWY control vaccination. The receptor comes from an adult in good health. CDR3 residues: CASSLYSGLYEQYF. The CDR3 region has the DNA TGTGCCAGCAGTTTATATAGCGGGCTCTACGAGCAGTACTTC.